This T cell receptor (beta chain) originates from a study of shared clonotypes between healthy human individuals. Study-wide context: Each donor's CD8 memory used one plate, CD8 naive two, each CD4 subset three.

This clone was observed once. As yet, its antigen is unknown. Whole-study results and caveats: The study drew on few donors, limiting represented genetic and exposure-history diversity. Shared clonotypes: 4.5% to 6% naive CD4, 3% to 3.5% naive CD8, under 2.5% memory CD4, about 0.4% memory CD8.

The CDR3 is 15 amino acids. The V and J ends lost 0 bases and 4 bases respectively, with 15 bases between them. Germline values: CDR1 SQVTM, CDR2 ANQGSEA. As originally analysed: Filtering differed for immunoSEQ, which gave only junction sequences without quality scores. Produced via immunoSEQ multiplex PCR; TCRdb's table is partial and in-frame only. The V and J calls and clone size were taken over from that table, and D and trimming were inferred from the DNA. The data show a few hundred thousand clones, around 86% seen once. The sequence was collected from a young man in good health. This chain uses TRBV29-1 with TRBJ1-1; D possibly corresponds to TRBD1 (5 bases). Sequenced input: memory CD8+ T cells sorted from blood. As for subset: CD45RO+ cells pooled with CCR7-negative TemRA cells. The CDR3 DNA sequence: TGCAGCGTTGAAGATGTTGGGGCCCGGGGCACTGAAGCTTTCTTT. Protein: CSVEDVGARGTEAFF. Based on the CDR3 plus reference TRBV29-1 and TRBJ1-1, the full variable domain is SAVISQKPSRDICQRGTSLTIQCQVDSQVTMMFWYRQQPGQSLTLIATANQGSEATYESGFVIDKFPISRPNLTFSTLTVSNMSPEDSSIYLCSVEDVGARGTEAFFGQGTRLTVV.